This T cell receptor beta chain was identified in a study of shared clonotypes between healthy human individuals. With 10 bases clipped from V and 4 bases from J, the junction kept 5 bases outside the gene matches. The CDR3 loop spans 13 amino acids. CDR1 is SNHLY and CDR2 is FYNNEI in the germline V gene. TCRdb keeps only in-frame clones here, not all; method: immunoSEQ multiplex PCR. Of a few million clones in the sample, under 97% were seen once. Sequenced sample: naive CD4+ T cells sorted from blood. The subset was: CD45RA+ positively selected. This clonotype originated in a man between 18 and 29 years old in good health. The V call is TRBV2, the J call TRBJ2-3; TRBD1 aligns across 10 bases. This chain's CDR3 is CATGTGAADTQYF. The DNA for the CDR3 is TGTGCCACAGGGACAGGGGCGGCAGATACGCAGTATTTT.